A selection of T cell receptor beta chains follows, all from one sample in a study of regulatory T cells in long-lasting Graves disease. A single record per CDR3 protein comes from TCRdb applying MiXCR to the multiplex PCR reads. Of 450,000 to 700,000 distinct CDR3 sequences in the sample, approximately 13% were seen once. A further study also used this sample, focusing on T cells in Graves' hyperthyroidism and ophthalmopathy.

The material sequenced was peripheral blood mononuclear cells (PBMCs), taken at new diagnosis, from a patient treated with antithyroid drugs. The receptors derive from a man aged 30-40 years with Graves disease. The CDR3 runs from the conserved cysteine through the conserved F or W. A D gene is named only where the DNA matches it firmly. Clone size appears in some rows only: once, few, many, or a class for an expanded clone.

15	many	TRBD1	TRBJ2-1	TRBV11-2	TGTGCCAGCAGCTACGGCCGGACAGGGGTCGGTGAGCAGTTCTTC	CASSYGRTGVGEQFF
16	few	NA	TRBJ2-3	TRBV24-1	TGTGCCACCAGTGACCCCCGTCCGGGGGTGGGAGATACGCAGTATTTT	CATSDPRPGVGDTQYF
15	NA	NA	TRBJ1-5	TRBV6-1	TGTGCCAGCAGTGAAGGGGATTTTAGCAATCAGCCCCAGCATTTT	CASSEGDFSNQPQHF
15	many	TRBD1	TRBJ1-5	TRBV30	TGTGCCTGGAGTTTTGGGACAGGGCTCAATCAGCCCCAGCATTTT	CAWSFGTGLNQPQHF
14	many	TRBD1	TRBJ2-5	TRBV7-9	TGTGCCAGCAGTCCTCCGACAGGGTGGGAGACCCAGTACTTC	CASSPPTGWETQYF
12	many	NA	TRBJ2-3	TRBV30	TGTGCCTTCACCGCGGACGGAGATACGCAGTATTTT	CAFTADGDTQYF
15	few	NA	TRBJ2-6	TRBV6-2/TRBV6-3	TGTGCCAGCAGGGGGCCAGGGGCTGGGGCCAACGTCCTGACTTTC	CASRGPGAGANVLTF
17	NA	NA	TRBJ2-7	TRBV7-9	TGTGCCAGCAGCCCCTATGGAATAGCGGAGCCTACCTACGAGCAATACTTC	CASSPYGIAEPTYEQYF
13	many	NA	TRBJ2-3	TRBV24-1	TGTGCCACCAGTGATTTCCAAGGGGATACGCAGTATTTT	CATSDFQGDTQYF
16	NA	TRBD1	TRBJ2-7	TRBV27	TGTGCCAGCAGTCCCCCGACAGGGGAGATTCCCTACGAGCAGTACTTC	CASSPPTGEIPYEQYF
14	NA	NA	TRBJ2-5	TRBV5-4	TGTGCCAGCAGCTTATGGGAAACACAAGAGACCCAGTACTTC	CASSLWETQETQYF
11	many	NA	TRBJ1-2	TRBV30	TGTGCCCGCCTGGGAGGCTATGGCTACACCTTC	CARLGGYGYTF
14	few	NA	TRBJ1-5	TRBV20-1	TGCAGTGCTAGGGGGCCGGGGTCTGGCCAGCCCCAGCATTTT	CSARGPGSGQPQHF
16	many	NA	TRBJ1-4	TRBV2	TGTGCCAGCAGGCCGGTGGGGTCGGGATATAATGAAAAACTGTTTTTT	CASRPVGSGYNEKLFF
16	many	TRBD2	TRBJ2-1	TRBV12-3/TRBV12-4	TGTGCCAGCAGTTCACCTAGCGGGAGGAGTGTCAATGAGCAGTTCTTC	CASSSPSGRSVNEQFF
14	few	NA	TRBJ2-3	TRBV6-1	TGTGCCAGCAGTGAATATCCCTGGGCAGATACGCAGTATTTT	CASSEYPWADTQYF
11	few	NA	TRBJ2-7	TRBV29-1	TGCAGCGTGGCGACAGTCTACGAGCAGTACTTC	CSVATVYEQYF
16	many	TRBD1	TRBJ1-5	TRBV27	TGTGCCAGCAGTTCGGATGGGACAGGGGGAACTCAGCCCCAGCATTTT	CASSSDGTGGTQPQHF
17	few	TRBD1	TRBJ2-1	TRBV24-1	TGTGCCACCAGTGACAGAAGGGACAGGGATTCCTACAATGAGCAGTTCTTC	CATSDRRDRDSYNEQFF
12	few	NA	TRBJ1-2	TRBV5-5	TGTGCCAGCAGCTTGGGTGCTTATGGCTACACCTTC	CASSLGAYGYTF
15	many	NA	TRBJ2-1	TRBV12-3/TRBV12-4	TGTGCCACCGTGAGGGGGGAGGGGAGATACAATGAGCAGTTCTTC	CATVRGEGRYNEQFF
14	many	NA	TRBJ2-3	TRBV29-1	TGCAGCGTTGACCGAACACTCAGCACAGATACGCAGTATTTT	CSVDRTLSTDTQYF
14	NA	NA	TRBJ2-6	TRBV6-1	TGTGCCAGCAGTGCAGGGGTCGGGGCCAACGTCCTGACTTTC	CASSAGVGANVLTF
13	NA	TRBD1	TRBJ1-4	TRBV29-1	TGCAGCGTTGAAACGGACAGGGGTGAAAAACTGTTTTTT	CSVETDRGEKLFF
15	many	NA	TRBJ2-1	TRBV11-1	TGTGCCAGCAGTATTCGGTCAAGCTCCTACAATGAGCAGTTCTTC	CASSIRSSSYNEQFF
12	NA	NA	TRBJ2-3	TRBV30	TGTGCCTGGAGTCGGGGTGACTATACGCAGTATTTT	CAWSRGDYTQYF
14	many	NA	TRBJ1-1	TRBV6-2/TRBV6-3	TGTGCCAGCAGTGAAGTCGGGACGGGGAATGAAGCTTTCTTT	CASSEVGTGNEAFF
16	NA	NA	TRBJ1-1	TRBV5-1	TGCGCCAGCAGCAGGGGGAGGGTGACTGAGAGCACTGAAGCTTTCTTT	CASSRGRVTESTEAFF
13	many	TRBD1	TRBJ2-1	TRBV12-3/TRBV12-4	TGTGCCAGCAGTTTAGAGTATGGACAGGGACAGTTCTTC	CASSLEYGQGQFF